Below are 17 T cell receptor beta chains sequenced from a single sample in a study of blood T cells in healthy people across ages. A J-beta primer mix and a sample-barcoded 5' primer were used in a second PCR of about 7 to 12 cycles. TCRdb called the 5' RACE reads again in MiXCR, with one record for every CDR3 protein. There are 1,800,000 or so distinct CDR3 sequences in the sample; about two fifths occur only once, and under 25% lies in the top ten. Sequencing was done on a sample of blood. Source of these receptors: a human donor in good health.

The chain links TRBV20-1 to TRBJ2-3; TRBD2 matches at 11 bases. CDR1 is DFQATT and CDR2 is SNEGSKA in the germline V gene (reference sequence). CDR3 length equals 16 residues. V lost 0 bases to trimming and J lost 9 bases; unmatched junction nucleotides: 11. The CDR3 coding sequence is TGCAGTGCTAGAGATCCAGCTAGCGGGGGGTCCGTCACGCAGTATTTT. Translation: CSARDPASGGSVTQYF.

The genes are TRBV29-1 and TRBJ1-3; D is perhaps TRBD1 (6 bases). Per the germline V gene, CDR1 is SQVTM and CDR2 is ANQGSEA. The CDR3 loop spans 13 amino acids. Trimming took 6 bases from V and 5 from J, leaving 14 bases between them. The CDR3 region is CSVSGQGRNTIYF. CDR3 bases: TGCAGCGTAAGCGGCCAGGGGCGAAACACCATATATTTT. Full variable domain (remainder filled in from reference TRBV29-1 and TRBJ1-3): SAVISQKPSRDICQRGTSLTIQCQVDSQVTMMFWYRQQPGQSLTLIATANQGSEATYESGFVIDKFPISRPNLTFSTLTVSNMSPEDSSIYLCSVSGQGRNTIYFGEGSWLTVV.

V gene TRBV20-1 combines with J gene TRBJ2-5; D is ambiguous. CDR3 length: 12 amino acids. V lost 5 bases, J lost 1 base, and 8 bases lay in between. The germline CDR1 and CDR2 sequences are DFQATT and SNEGSKA (reference sequence). CDR3 residues: CSAPLSQETQYF. CDR3 in DNA: TGCAGTGCTCCCTTAAGCCAAGAGACCCAGTACTTC.

The table lists this clonotype with many counts. The chain links TRBV11-3 to TRBJ2-1; 10 bases map to TRBD2. This CDR3 has 17 residues. CDR1 and CDR2 (germline): SGHNT, YENEEA. J gave up 4 bases and V 0 bases, and 6 bases lay outside the gene matches. The CDR3 protein is CASSLEELAGPYNEQFF. In DNA form, the CDR3 reads TGTGCCAGCAGCTTAGAGGAACTAGCGGGGCCGTACAATGAGCAGTTCTTC.

The J gene is TRBJ2-1, the V gene TRBV10-3, with 8 bases that match TRBD2. Germline V gene data show CDR1 as ENHRY and CDR2 as SYGVKD. V was pared by 6 bases and J by 10 bases, with 11 bases of the junction left unmatched. The CDR3 has 14 residues. The CDR3 DNA is TGTGCCATCAGCCTCGGACTAGCCTTGGACGAGCAGTTCTTC. As protein: CAISLGLALDEQFF.

J is TRBJ2-5 and V is TRBV28, with 9 bases identical to TRBD1. CDR1 and CDR2 from the germline V gene are MDHEN and SYDVKM. The J segment lost 5 bases and the V segment lost 5 bases, leaving 9 bases of the junction unmatched. The CDR3 length is 15 residues. The CDR3 region is CASSPWTGVGETQYF. The CDR3 region has the DNA TGTGCCAGCAGTCCCTGGACAGGGGTGGGGGAGACCCAGTACTTC. The full variable domain, completed using reference TRBV28 and TRBJ2-5, is DVKVTQSSRYLVKRTGEKVFLECVQDMDHENMFWYRQDPGLGLRLIYFSYDVKMKEKGDIPEGYSVSREKKERFSLILESASTNQTSMYLCASSPWTGVGETQYFGPGTRLLVL.

This sequence joins TRBV20-1 and TRBJ1-2, with D hard to call. V lost 4 bases and J lost 8, with 11 bases in between. The CDR3 sequence is 11 residues long. Germline CDR1 and CDR2: DFQATT and SNEGSKA (reference sequence). In DNA form, the CDR3 reads TGCAGTGCTACCCTACTGCGGGGCTACACCTTC. Its translation: CSATLLRGYTF.

This clonotype appeared many times. The V and J genes are TRBV20-1 and TRBJ2-1; no reliable D call. The CDR3 runs to 16 residues. The V gene's germline CDR1 is DFQATT and CDR2 SNEGSKA (reference sequence). The ends were cut back, 0 bases at V and 5 bases at J, with 17 bases in the middle. The CDR3, as DNA: TGCAGTGCTAGAGATGTGGCCGACCCCAAACACAATGAGCAGTTCTTC. Encoded protein: CSARDVADPKHNEQFF.

This clonotype was counted only a few times. The chain has TRBV29-1 and TRBJ2-5; possibly TRBD2 for D (6 bases). V was cut by 3 bases and J by 1 base, with 24 bases left in between. Germline CDR1 and CDR2: SQVTM and ANQGSEA. This CDR3 region has 18 residues. CDR3 in DNA: TGCAGCGTTGACAATCGGCGAGTCTCCGGGACTCCCCAAGAGACCCAGTACTTC. This codes for CSVDNRRVSGTPQETQYF. The entire variable domain, with the rest obtained from reference TRBV29-1 and TRBJ2-5, is as follows: SAVISQKPSRDICQRGTSLTIQCQVDSQVTMMFWYRQQPGQSLTLIATANQGSEATYESGFVIDKFPISRPNLTFSTLTVSNMSPEDSSIYLCSVDNRRVSGTPQETQYFGPGTRLLVL.

The chain links TRBV23-1 to TRBJ2-7, with TRBD1 identical over 10 bases. TRBV23-1 has ORF status, its function being uncertain. The CDR3 contains 15 residues. V dropped 2 bases and J dropped 7; count of bases not matched to a gene: 8. The CDR3 coding sequence is TGCGCCAGCAGTCAAACCGGGGACAGGGGCAATGAGCAGTACTTC. This sequence encodes CASSQTGDRGNEQYF.

The CDR3 bases are TGCGCCAGCAGCCAGGGCAGCTACACTGAAGCTTTCTTT. Amino acids: CASSQGSYTEAFF. The J gene is TRBJ1-1, the V gene TRBV4-1; D not resolved. Deletions cut 3 bases from V and 3 bases from J, with 8 bases between. Germline V gives CDR1 MGHRA, CDR2 YSYEKL. The length of the CDR3 is 13 residues.

This sequence joins TRBV12-3 or TRBV12-4 and TRBJ1-2, with TRBD1 matching over 10 bases. This CDR3 spans 15 amino acids. The V and J ends lost 5 bases and 6 bases, in that order; junction bases with no gene match: 9. CDR3 nucleotides: TGTGCCAGCAGTCCCCAGACAGGGGGCGGTGATGGCTACACCTTC. This gives the protein CASSPQTGGGDGYTF.

The chain carries TRBV20-1 and TRBJ2-7; D may be TRBD1 (7 bases). This CDR3 is 17 amino acids long. Germline V CDR1 and CDR2: DFQATT, SNEGSKA (reference sequence). V lost 0 bases and J 0 bases, leaving 18 bases between the germline ends. DNA for the CDR3: TGCAGTGCTAGAGATTGGAGGGGGACAGTAAACTCCTACGAGCAGTACTTC. Protein: CSARDWRGTVNSYEQYF.

The rearrangement uses TRBV6-1 and TRBJ2-1; 7 nucleotides align to TRBD2. CDR1 is MNHNS, CDR2 SASEGT, per germline. This CDR3 comprises 14 residues. The V gene end was trimmed by 0 bases and the J gene end by 7 bases; junction bases not matched to a gene: 3. This CDR3 reads CASSEAGGKNEQFF. CDR3 DNA: TGTGCCAGCAGTGAAGCGGGGGGGAAGAATGAGCAGTTCTTC.

This clonotype was found many times. This rearrangement joins TRBV6-5 to TRBJ2-1; 7 positions match TRBD1. The CDR3 runs to 15 residues. V shed 6 bases and J 5 bases; nucleotides not matched to a gene: 10. Looked up from germline, CDR1 is MNHEY and CDR2 is SVGAGI. CDR3 DNA sequence: TGTGCCAGCAGCTCGGATTGGGACAGCGACAATGAGCAGTTCTTC. Translated, it gives CASSSDWDSDNEQFF.

The chain uses TRBV4-2 and TRBJ1-2; a weak D match, TRBD1 (6 bases). Germline CDR1 LGHNA, CDR2 YNFKEQ. The CDR3 has 14 amino acids. V was shortened by 6 bases and J by 8 bases, with 19 bases between the two germline ends. The CDR3 loop reads CASRSTGGARGYTF. The CDR3, as DNA: TGTGCCAGCAGATCCACGGGGGGGGCTCGGGGCTACACCTTC.

V usage is TRBV12-3 or TRBV12-4 and J usage is TRBJ2-5; the D gene is possibly TRBD1 (6 bases). V was cut by 4 bases and J by 2 bases, with 17 bases left in between. The CDR3 has 16 amino acids. CDR3 amino acids: CASSSPGALRQETQYF. The CDR3 DNA follows: TGTGCCAGCAGTTCACCAGGGGCCCTGAGGCAAGAGACCCAGTACTTC.